What follows describes a single T cell receptor (beta chain). Its antigen is unidentified. Treatment denoted: oral pan-JAK inhibitor, 5-10 mg twice daily. cDNA reverse transcribed from extracted RNA served as the sequencing template. Assay used: immunoSEQ multiplex PCR; TCRdb lists only in-frame clones, some missing. The data contain fewer than 150,000 clones, 55% to 60% of them singletons. The data derive from a study of CD8+ T cells in alopecia areata. Across the whole study: A regimen of oral tofacitinib, 5 to 10 mg twice daily, was given to treated patients. The investigators scored severity in treated patients by the percentage of affected scalp area.

Broader study findings: Scalp samples also contribute reads from the resident alphabeta T cells found in normal skin.

From germline, CDR1 is GTSNPN and CDR2 SVGIG (reference sequence). The CDR3 runs to 13 residues. The receptor comes from a human donor with alopecia areata. The chain uses TRBV30 and TRBJ1-2; unclear D gene. Sequences were derived from CD4+ T cells sorted from blood, sampled at week 24, from a patient treated with tofacitinib. The CDR3, as DNA: TGTGCACGCTCTTTCCCCAGCCTGAAGGGCTACACCTTC. Translating gives CARSFPSLKGYTF.